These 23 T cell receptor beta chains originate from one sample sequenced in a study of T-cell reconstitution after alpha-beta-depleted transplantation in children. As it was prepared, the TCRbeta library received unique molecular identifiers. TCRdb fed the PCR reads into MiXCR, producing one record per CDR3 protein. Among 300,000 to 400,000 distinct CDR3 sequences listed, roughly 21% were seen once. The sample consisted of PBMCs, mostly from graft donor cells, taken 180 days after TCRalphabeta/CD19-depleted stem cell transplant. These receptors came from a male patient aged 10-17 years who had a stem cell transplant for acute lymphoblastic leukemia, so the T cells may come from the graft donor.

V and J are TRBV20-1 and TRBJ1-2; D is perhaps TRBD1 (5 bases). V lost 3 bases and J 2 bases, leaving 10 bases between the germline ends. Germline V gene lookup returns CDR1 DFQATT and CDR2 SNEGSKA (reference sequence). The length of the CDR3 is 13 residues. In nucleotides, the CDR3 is TGCAGTGCTAGGGGACGGTACAACTATGGCTACACCTTC. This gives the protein CSARGRYNYGYTF.

For the CDR3, the DNA is TGTGCCAGCAGTCCAGACAGGGGTTTTGAAGCTTTCTTT. This encodes CASSPDRGFEAFF. The rearrangement links TRBV2 to TRBJ1-1, with 8 nucleotides matching TRBD1. Germline V gives CDR1 SNHLY, CDR2 FYNNEI. Unmatched junction bases numbered 6, after V lost 5 bases and J lost 7 bases. The CDR3 is 13 amino acids.

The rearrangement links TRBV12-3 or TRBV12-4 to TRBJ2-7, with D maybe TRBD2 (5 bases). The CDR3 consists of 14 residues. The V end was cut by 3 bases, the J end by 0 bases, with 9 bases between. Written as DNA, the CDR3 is TGTGCCAGCAGTTTGAGGGCAAGCTCCTACGAGCAGTACTTC. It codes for CASSLRASSYEQYF.

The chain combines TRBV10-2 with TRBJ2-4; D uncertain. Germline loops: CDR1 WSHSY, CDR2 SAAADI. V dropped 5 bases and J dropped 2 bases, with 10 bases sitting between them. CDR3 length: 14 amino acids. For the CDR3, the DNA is TGCGCCAGCAGTAGGGCGGAACCCAAAAACATTCAGTACTTC. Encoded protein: CASSRAEPKNIQYF.

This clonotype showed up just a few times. CDR3 region: CASSRYAGSEQYF. The CDR3 DNA follows: TGTGCCAGCAGTCGATATGCGGGATCCGAGCAGTACTTC. The rearrangement links TRBV7-6 to TRBJ2-7; weak D call: TRBD2 (6 bases). CDR3 length: 13 residues. Trimming left V 6 bases short and J 6 bases short, with 15 bases between. Per the germline V gene, CDR1 is SGHVS and CDR2 is FNYEAQ. Variable domain in full (rest from reference TRBV7-6 and TRBJ2-7): GAGVSQSPRYKVTKRGQDVALRCDPISGHVSLYWYRQALGQGPEFLTYFNYEAQQDKSGLPNDRFSAERPEGSISTLTIQRTEQRDSAMYRCASSRYAGSEQYFGPGTRLTVT.

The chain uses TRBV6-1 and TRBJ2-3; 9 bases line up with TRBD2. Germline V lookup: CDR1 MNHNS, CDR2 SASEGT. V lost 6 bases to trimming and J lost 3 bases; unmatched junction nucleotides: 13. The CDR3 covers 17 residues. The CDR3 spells CASRGPESGRWTDTQYF. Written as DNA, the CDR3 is TGTGCCAGCAGGGGGCCGGAGAGCGGGAGGTGGACAGATACGCAGTATTTT.

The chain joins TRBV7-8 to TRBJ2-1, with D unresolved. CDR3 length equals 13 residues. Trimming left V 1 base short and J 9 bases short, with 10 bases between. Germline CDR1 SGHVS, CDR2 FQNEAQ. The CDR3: CASSLGGGSEQFF. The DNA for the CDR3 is TGTGCCAGCAGCTTAGGGGGTGGCTCTGAGCAGTTCTTC.

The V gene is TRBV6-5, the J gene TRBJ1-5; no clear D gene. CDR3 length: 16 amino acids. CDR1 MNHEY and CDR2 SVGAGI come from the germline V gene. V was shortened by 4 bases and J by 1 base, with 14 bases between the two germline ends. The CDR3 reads CASSLGGIYSNQPQHF. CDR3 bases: TGTGCCAGCAGTTTGGGAGGGATCTACAGCAATCAGCCCCAGCATTTT.

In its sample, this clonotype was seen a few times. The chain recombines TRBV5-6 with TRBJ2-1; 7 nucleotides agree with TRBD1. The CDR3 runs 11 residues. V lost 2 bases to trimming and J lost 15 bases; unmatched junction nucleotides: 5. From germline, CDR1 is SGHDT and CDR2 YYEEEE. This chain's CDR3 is CASSFRDRTFF. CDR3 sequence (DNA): TGTGCCAGCAGCTTCCGGGACAGAACGTTCTTC.

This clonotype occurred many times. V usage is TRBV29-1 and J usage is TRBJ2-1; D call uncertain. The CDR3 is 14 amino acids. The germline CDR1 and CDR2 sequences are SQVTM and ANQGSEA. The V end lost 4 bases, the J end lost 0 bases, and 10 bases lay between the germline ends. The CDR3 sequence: CSVVSVYSYNEQFF. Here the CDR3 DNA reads TGCAGCGTTGTTTCAGTATACTCCTACAATGAGCAGTTCTTC.

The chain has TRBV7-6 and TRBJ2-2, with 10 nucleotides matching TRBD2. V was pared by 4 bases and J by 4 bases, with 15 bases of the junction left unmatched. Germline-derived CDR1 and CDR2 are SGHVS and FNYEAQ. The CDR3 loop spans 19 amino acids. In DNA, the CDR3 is TGTGCCAGCAGCTCCTCCAGCGGGAGGGGATTATTAGGCACCGGGGAGCTGTTTTTT. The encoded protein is CASSSSSGRGLLGTGELFF.

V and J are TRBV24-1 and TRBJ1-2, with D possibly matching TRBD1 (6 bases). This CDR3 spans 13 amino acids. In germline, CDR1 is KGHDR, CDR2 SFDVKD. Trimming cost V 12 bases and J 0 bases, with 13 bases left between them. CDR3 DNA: TGTGCCGCACAGGGAACTACTAACTATGGCTACACCTTC. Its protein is CAAQGTTNYGYTF.

In DNA form, the CDR3 reads TGTGCCAGCAGGCGATTGTACTCCTACGAGCAGTACTTC. Amino acid sequence: CASRRLYSYEQYF. The genes are TRBV6-1 and TRBJ2-7; the D is unclear. V lost 6 bases and J 0 bases, leaving 9 bases between the germline ends. This CDR3 region has 13 residues. Germline V gene sequence: CDR1 MNHNS, CDR2 SASEGT.

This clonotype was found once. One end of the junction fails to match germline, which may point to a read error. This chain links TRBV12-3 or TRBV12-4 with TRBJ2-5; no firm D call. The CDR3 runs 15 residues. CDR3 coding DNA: TGTGCCAGCAGTCGGATAGGGTCTCCCAGGCAGACCCAGTACTTT. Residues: CASSRIGSPRQTQYF.

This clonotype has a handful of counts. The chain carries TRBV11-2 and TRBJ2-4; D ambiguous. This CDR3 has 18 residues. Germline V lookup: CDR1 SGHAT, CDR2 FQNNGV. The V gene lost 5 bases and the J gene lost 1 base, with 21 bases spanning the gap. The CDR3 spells CASSPRNSHRVAKNIQYF. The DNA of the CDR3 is TGTGCCAGCAGCCCGAGGAACTCCCACCGGGTCGCCAAAAACATTCAGTACTTC.

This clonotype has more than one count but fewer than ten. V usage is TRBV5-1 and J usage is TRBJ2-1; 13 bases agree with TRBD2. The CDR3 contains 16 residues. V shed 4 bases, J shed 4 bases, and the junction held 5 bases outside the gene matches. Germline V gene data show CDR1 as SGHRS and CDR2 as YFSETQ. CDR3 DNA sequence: TGCGCCAGCAGCCCGGGGACTAGCGGGATGTACAATGAGCAGTTCTTC. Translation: CASSPGTSGMYNEQFF.

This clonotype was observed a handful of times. CDR3: CASSYPAMNTEAFF. The CDR3 DNA follows: TGCGCCAGCAGCTACCCGGCCATGAACACTGAAGCTTTCTTT. The chain employs TRBV4-1 and TRBJ1-1; D not certain. The CDR3 runs to 14 residues. Germline V CDR1 and CDR2: MGHRA, YSYEKL. V lost 5 bases, J lost 0 bases, and 10 bases lay in between.

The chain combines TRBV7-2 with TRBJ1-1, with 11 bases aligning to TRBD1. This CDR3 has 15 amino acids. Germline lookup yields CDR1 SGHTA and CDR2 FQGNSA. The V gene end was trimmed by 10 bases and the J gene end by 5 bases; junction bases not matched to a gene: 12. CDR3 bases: TGTGCCAAACCGGATTGGACAGGGGGCAGAACTGAAGCTTTCTTT. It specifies CAKPDWTGGRTEAFF.

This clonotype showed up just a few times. CDR3 protein: CASSGLAGYTGELFF. The CDR3 DNA is TGTGCCAGCTCGGGACTAGCGGGATACACCGGGGAGCTGTTTTTT. The chain employs TRBV2 and TRBJ2-2; 13 nucleotides align to TRBD2. CDR3 length: 15 amino acids. Per the germline V gene, CDR1 is SNHLY and CDR2 is FYNNEI. Trimming took 8 bases from V and 3 from J; bases not matched to a gene: 3.

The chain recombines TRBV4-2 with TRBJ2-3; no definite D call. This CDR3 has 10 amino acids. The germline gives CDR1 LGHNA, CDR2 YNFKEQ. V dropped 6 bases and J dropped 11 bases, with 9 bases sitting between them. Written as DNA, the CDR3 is TGTGCCAGCAGAACTCGCGGGCAGTATTTT. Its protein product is CASRTRGQYF.

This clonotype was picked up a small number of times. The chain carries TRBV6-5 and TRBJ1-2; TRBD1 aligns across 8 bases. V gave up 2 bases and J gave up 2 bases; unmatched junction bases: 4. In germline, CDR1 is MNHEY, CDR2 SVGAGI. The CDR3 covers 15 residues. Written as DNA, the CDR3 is TGTGCCAGCAGTTACAACAGGGGGAAAAACTATGGCTACACCTTC. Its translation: CASSYNRGKNYGYTF.

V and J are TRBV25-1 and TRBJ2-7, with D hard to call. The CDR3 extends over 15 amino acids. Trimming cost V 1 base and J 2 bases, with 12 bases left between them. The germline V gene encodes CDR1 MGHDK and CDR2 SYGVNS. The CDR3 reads CASSESEAHPYEQYF. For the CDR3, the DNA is TGTGCCAGCAGTGAATCGGAAGCTCATCCCTACGAGCAGTACTTC.

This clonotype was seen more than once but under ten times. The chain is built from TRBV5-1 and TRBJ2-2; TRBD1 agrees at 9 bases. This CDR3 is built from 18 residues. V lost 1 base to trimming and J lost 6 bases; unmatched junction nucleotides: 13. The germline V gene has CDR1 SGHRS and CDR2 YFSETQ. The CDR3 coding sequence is TGCGCCAGCAGCTTGCCACCGGGACAGGGTCGAAGCGCCGGGGAGCTGTTTTTT. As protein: CASSLPPGQGRSAGELFF.